These 24 T cell receptor beta chains came from one sample sequenced in a study of graft-versus-host responses after intestinal transplantation. TCRdb's copy holds only in-frame clones and misses some; the assay was immunoSEQ multiplex PCR. The top ten hold under 1.5% of the sample, which has roughly 100,000 clones, under 95% seen once. These receptors have no known antigen. The sequencing here drew on unstimulated CD8+ T cells sorted from spleen or lymph node cells, taken before intestinal transplant. All receptors come from a human donor who received an intestinal transplant.

The rearrangement joins TRBV13 to TRBJ1-3; the D is unclear. Trimming cost V 1 base and J 5 bases, with 3 bases left between them. In germline, CDR1 is PRHDT, CDR2 FYEKMQ (reference sequence). The length of the CDR3 is 12 residues. In nucleotides, the CDR3 is TGTGCCAGCAGCTTAGCCAGAAACACCATATATTTT. This codes for CASSLARNTIYF.

The V gene is TRBV4-2, the J gene TRBJ1-5, with unresolved D. The V gene's germline CDR1 is LGHNA and CDR2 YNFKEQ. This CDR3 is 12 amino acids long. Between the trimmed V and J ends, which lost 0 bases and 4 bases, there was a span of 1 base. The CDR3 nucleotides are TGTGCCAGCAGCCAAGAGAATCAGCCCCAGCATTTT. This codes for CASSQENQPQHF.

This rearrangement joins TRBV5-4 to TRBJ2-3; the D is unclear. Germline V CDR1 and CDR2: SGHNT, YYREEE (reference sequence). This CDR3 is 13 amino acids long. Trimming removed 1 base from V and 2 bases from J, with 5 bases in between. CDR3 loop: CASSLYNTDTQYF. CDR3 DNA sequence: TGTGCCAGCAGCTTGTATAACACAGATACGCAGTATTTT.

This sequence joins TRBV6-1 and TRBJ1-4; possibly TRBD1 for D (5 bases). In germline, CDR1 is MNHNS, CDR2 SASEGT. Trimming pared 2 bases from V and 3 bases from J, leaving 10 bases between. The CDR3 sequence is 15 residues long. The chain's CDR3 is CASSETDRANEKLFF. In DNA, the CDR3 is TGTGCCAGCAGTGAAACTGACAGAGCTAATGAAAAACTGTTTTTT.

This chain links TRBV30 with TRBJ1-1, with 8 nucleotides matching TRBD1. The germline V gene encodes CDR1 GTSNPN and CDR2 SVGIG (reference sequence). J gave up 6 bases and V 0 bases, and 0 bases lay outside the gene matches. The CDR3 has 12 amino acids. The CDR3 nucleotides read TGTGCCTGGAGTGTACAGGGGGCTGAAGCTTTCTTT. This encodes CAWSVQGAEAFF.

This chain joins TRBV19 and TRBJ2-1, with TRBD2 as a possible D gene (5 bases). The V end was cut by 1 base, the J end by 9 bases, with 7 bases between. CDR3 length: 12 residues. Germline assignment: CDR1 LNHDA and CDR2 SQIVND (reference sequence). The DNA of the CDR3 is TGTGCCAGTAGTATAGGGGAGATTGAGCAGTTCTTC. Its protein product is CASSIGEIEQFF. The full variable domain, in which reference TRBV19 and TRBJ2-1 provide the parts outside the CDR3, is DGGITQSPKYLFRKEGQNVTLSCEQNLNHDAMYWYRQDPGQGLRLIYYSQIVNDFQKGDIAEGYSVSREKKESFPLTVTSAQKNPTAFYLCASSIGEIEQFFGPGTRLTVL.

In nucleotides, the CDR3 is TGTGCCAGCAGTTACTCGAAAGAGACAAGTGGCTACACCTTC. This encodes CASSYSKETSGYTF. The genes are TRBV6-5 and TRBJ1-2; D unclear. This CDR3 has 14 residues. V was trimmed by 0 bases and J by 7 bases, leaving 12 bases between them. The V gene's germline CDR1 is MNHEY and CDR2 SVGAGI.

The V gene is TRBV9, the J gene TRBJ1-2, with a possible D match to TRBD1 (5 bases). The CDR3 has 15 residues. Germline V gene sequence: CDR1 SGDLS, CDR2 YYNGEE. V dropped 4 bases and J dropped 4 bases, with 17 bases sitting between them. The CDR3 DNA follows: TGTGCCAGCAGCACTGGGGGGACGGGGGTCTATGGCTACACCTTC. Its translation: CASSTGGTGVYGYTF.

The rearrangement links TRBV11-2 to TRBJ2-1; D remains ambiguous. The CDR3 is made up of 12 amino acids. Germline CDR1 is SGHAT and CDR2 is FQNNGV. V lost 2 bases, J lost 9 bases, and 8 bases lay in between. CDR3 in amino acids: CASSLTGSEQFF. The CDR3 DNA follows: TGTGCCAGCAGCTTAACGGGTAGTGAGCAGTTCTTC.

This chain uses TRBV21-1 with TRBJ2-1; the D call of TRBD2 is as the table states it, not checked on the DNA. TRBV21-1 is a listed pseudogene. The CDR3 loop spans 21 amino acids. CDR3 in amino acids: CASSKELSTSGRLSSYNEQFF. CDR3 DNA: TGTGCCAGCAGCAAAGAGCTTAGTACTAGCGGGCGGCTATCTTCTTACAATGAGCAGTTCTTC.

The J gene is TRBJ1-2, the V gene TRBV7-8; D gene unclear. V gave up 1 base and J gave up 4 bases, with 13 bases separating them. CDR1 SGHVS and CDR2 FQNEAQ come from the germline V gene. The CDR3 has 15 residues. The CDR3, as DNA: TGTGCCAGCAGCTTAGGGGAACTCCAAATCTATGGCTACACCTTC. Translation gives CASSLGELQIYGYTF.

This chain connects TRBV7-7 to TRBJ1-1, with D perhaps TRBD1 (5 bases). The germline CDR1 and CDR2 sequences are SSHAT and FNYEAQ (reference sequence). This CDR3 region has 16 residues. V lost 3 bases to trimming and J lost 1 base, with 15 bases between them. The CDR3 coding sequence is TGTGCCAGCAGCTTTTACCCTGCGGGGGGGAACACTGAAGCTTTCTTT. Protein: CASSFYPAGGNTEAFF.

CDR3 sequence: CASSLDQEAFF. Written as DNA, the CDR3 is TGCGCCAGCAGCTTGGATCAGGAAGCTTTCTTT. This chain connects TRBV5-1 to TRBJ1-1; D gene ambiguous. Per germline, CDR1 SGHRS and CDR2 YFSETQ. This CDR3 has 11 residues. The germline V and J ends were trimmed by 0 bases and 8 bases, with 5 bases remaining between them.

The genes are TRBV11-2 and TRBJ1-1; D not certain. Trimming pared 4 bases from V and 0 bases from J, leaving 15 bases between. CDR1 is SGHAT, CDR2 FQNNGV, per germline. This CDR3 region has 16 residues. The CDR3 reads CASSSGSGRMNTEAFF. CDR3 nucleotide sequence: TGTGCCAGCAGCTCCGGATCGGGCAGGATGAACACTGAAGCTTTCTTT. The full variable domain, its missing parts supplied by reference TRBV11-2 and TRBJ1-1, is EAGVAQSPRYKIIEKRQSVAFWCNPISGHATLYWYQQILGQGPKLLIQFQNNGVVDDSQLPKDRFSAERLKGVDSTLKIQPAKLEDSAVYLCASSSGSGRMNTEAFFGQGTRLTVV.

The gene calls are TRBV7-6 and TRBJ2-1; 7 bases line up with TRBD1. The V and J ends lost 1 base and 7 bases, in that order; junction bases with no gene match: 10. CDR1 is SGHVS and CDR2 is FNYEAQ in the germline V gene. The CDR3 spans 16 residues. The CDR3 loop reads CASSLGTGQAGNEQFF. The CDR3 DNA reads TGTGCCAGCAGCTTAGGGACCGGACAGGCCGGGAATGAGCAGTTCTTC.

The rearrangement uses TRBV7-8 and TRBJ1-1; D is unclear. Between the trimmed V and J ends, which lost 2 bases and 1 base, there was a span of 5 bases. The germline V gene encodes CDR1 SGHVS and CDR2 FQNEAQ. CDR3 size: 13 residues. The CDR3 protein is CASSLNSNTEAFF. CDR3 bases: TGTGCCAGCAGCTTAAACTCGAACACTGAAGCTTTCTTT.

The chain recombines TRBV5-6 with TRBJ1-1, with D possibly TRBD1 on 5 matching bases. The CDR3 length is 13 residues. Germline CDR1 SGHDT, CDR2 YYEEEE. V was shortened by 4 bases and J by 6 bases, with 13 bases between the two germline ends. The CDR3 reads CASSLAGDAEAFF. CDR3 nucleotide sequence: TGTGCCAGCAGCCTAGCTGGGGACGCTGAAGCTTTCTTT.

This clone was seen a handful of times. The rearrangement links TRBV4-1 to TRBJ1-1; 11 positions match TRBD1. The CDR3 contains 17 residues. CDR1 MGHRA and CDR2 YSYEKL come from the germline V gene. J gave up 4 bases and V 5 bases, and 12 bases lay outside the gene matches. CDR3 bases: TGCGCCAGCAGCGCACCCGGGACAGGGGGACCCCGCACTGAAGCTTTCTTT. This encodes CASSAPGTGGPRTEAFF.

The J gene is TRBJ1-2, the V gene TRBV27; 7 positions match TRBD1. Per the germline V gene, CDR1 is MNHEY and CDR2 is SMNVEV (reference sequence). After removal of 5 bases from V and 6 bases from J, the junction contained 9 bases not matched to a gene. The CDR3 contains 14 residues. CDR3 coding DNA: TGTGCCAGCAGTCCACTGACAGGGAGGGATGGCTACACCTTC. It encodes CASSPLTGRDGYTF.

In its sample, this clone was seen once. J is TRBJ2-7 and V is TRBV27; D is perhaps TRBD2 (5 bases). Germline CDR1 and CDR2: MNHEY and SMNVEV (reference sequence). This CDR3 contains 15 residues. Trimming shortened V by 1 base and J by 2 bases, and 12 bases separated the two germline ends. Here the CDR3 reads CASSLFEGSPYEQYF. As DNA, the CDR3 is TGTGCCAGCAGTTTATTCGAGGGATCCCCCTACGAGCAGTACTTC.

This chain connects TRBV9 to TRBJ2-6; 12 bases align to TRBD2. The germline CDR1 and CDR2 sequences are SGDLS and YYNGEE. CDR3 length: 17 residues. The J segment lost 4 bases and the V segment lost 5 bases, leaving 7 bases of the junction unmatched. CDR3 protein: CASSPSGGANGANVLTF. CDR3 nucleotide sequence: TGTGCCAGCAGTCCTAGCGGGGGGGCGAACGGGGCCAACGTCCTGACTTTC.

This clone occurred once. This chain links TRBV11-2 with TRBJ1-1; a possible D gene is TRBD1 (6 bases). The CDR3 runs to 13 residues. V lost 8 bases and J 0 bases, leaving 10 bases between the germline ends. Looked up from germline, CDR1 is SGHAT and CDR2 is FQNNGV. Here the CDR3 reads CASEDSLNTEAFF. The CDR3 DNA sequence: TGTGCCAGCGAGGACAGCCTGAACACTGAAGCTTTCTTT.

This chain joins TRBV6-5 and TRBJ2-5; D may be TRBD1 (6 bases). The CDR3 extends over 16 amino acids. Trimming left V 2 bases short and J 5 bases short, with 18 bases between. Per the germline V gene, CDR1 is MNHEY and CDR2 is SVGAGI. The CDR3: CASSYDLRQAGETQYF. Here the CDR3 DNA reads TGTGCCAGCAGTTACGACCTCAGACAGGCCGGGGAGACCCAGTACTTC.

The gene calls are TRBV19 and TRBJ2-7; 7 nucleotides match TRBD1. Per germline, CDR1 LNHDA and CDR2 SQIVND (reference sequence). Trimming removed 4 bases from V and 7 bases from J; junction bases left unmatched: 13. The CDR3 totals 15 residues. The CDR3 region is CASSTTGDLLREQYF. DNA for the CDR3: TGTGCCAGTAGTACCACAGGGGACCTGCTACGAGAGCAGTACTTC.